This T cell receptor (beta chain) comes out of a study of cytomegalovirus exposure and HLA in healthy donors. Study context: In an early release, HLA-typed donors contributed 77 million or so unique TCR sequences. Study-level results: In all likelihood, a cluster of highly shared sequence variants was a sequencing artifact. Within a later analysis, the majority of CMV-associated TCR beta chains appeared HLA-restricted.

As concerns this clone: Antigen: not known.

13 Jbeta primers and 60 Vbeta primers were used for the PCR. The table came from immunoSEQ multiplex PCR; TCRdb's copy has only in-frame clones and leaves some out. The data contain roughly 170,000 clones, roughly 80% of them singletons. Specimen: PBMCs. The TCR originated in a man younger than 30 in good health and CMV-seronegative.

CDR3 protein: CASSYRDTYEQYF. In DNA form, the CDR3 reads TGTGCCAGCAGTTATCGGGACACCTACGAGCAGTACTTC. The rearrangement uses TRBV6-5 and TRBJ2-7; a weak D match, TRBD1 (6 bases). CDR1 and CDR2 (germline): MNHEY, SVGAGI. Trimming stripped 3 bases from V and 2 bases from J, with 8 bases between. This CDR3 is 13 amino acids long.